These 32 T cell receptor beta chains share one sample of origin, sequenced in a study of molecular identifiers for immune sequencing clone quantification. MiXCR, applied by TCRdb to the PCR reads, yields one record per CDR3 protein. The sample gives about 630,000 distinct CDR3 sequences, 25% of which show up once; approximately 0.75% is in the top ten. Sample: naive CD8+ T cells from blood, with Jurkat cell RNA spiked in. The subset here: FACS-sorted CD8+CD4-CCR7+CD45RA+ naive T cells. The receptors were sampled from a human donor in good health. Some libraries in this study had Jurkat cell RNA spiked in.

This clonotype was counted many times. V is TRBV7-9 and J is TRBJ1-3; D is unclear. In germline, CDR1 is SEHNR, CDR2 FQNEAQ (reference sequence). This CDR3 comprises 13 residues. Trimming stripped 6 bases from V and 0 bases from J, with 6 bases between. CDR3 sequence reads: CASSPTSGNTIYF. The CDR3 DNA follows: TGTGCCAGCAGTCCTACCTCTGGAAACACCATATATTTT.

This clonotype was observed at least ten times. V gene TRBV3-1 combines with J gene TRBJ2-4; TRBD1 might be the D (6 bases). The germline V gene encodes CDR1 LGHDT and CDR2 YNNKEL (reference sequence). There are 15 residues in the CDR3. Deletions cut 1 base from V and 8 bases from J, with 15 bases between. This CDR3 reads CASSQVAGALDIQYF. Written as DNA, the CDR3 is TGTGCCAGCAGCCAAGTTGCAGGGGCCCTGGACATTCAGTACTTC.

This clonotype was picked up many times. The chain links TRBV7-9 to TRBJ2-7; unclear D gene. CDR3 length: 13 residues. V was cut by 5 bases and J by 2 bases, with 10 bases left in between. Germline V gene lookup returns CDR1 SEHNR and CDR2 FQNEAQ (reference sequence). The CDR3 sequence: CASSPFAAYEQYF. CDR3 nucleotides: TGTGCCAGCAGCCCTTTCGCTGCCTACGAGCAGTACTTC.

Details on this clonotype: A much larger clone differs from this one at a single base, so this may be a read error. In nucleotides, the CDR3 is TGTGCCAGCAGTTCCGGCAGCTACGCCGGGGAGCTGTTTTTT. Translated, it gives CASSSGSYAGELFF. This chain connects TRBV6-5 to TRBJ2-2; no firm D call. The germline gives CDR1 MNHEY, CDR2 SVGAGI. V shed 4 bases and J shed 6 bases, with 12 bases lying between them. The CDR3 has 14 residues.

V usage is TRBV4-3 and J usage is TRBJ2-7, with 8 bases aligning to TRBD1. V lost 0 bases, J lost 0 bases, and 4 bases stayed unmatched. The V gene's germline CDR1 is LGHNA and CDR2 YSLEER. There are 16 residues in the CDR3. As DNA, the CDR3 is TGCGCCAGCAGCCAAGATCTCGGGACAGGCTCCTACGAGCAGTACTTC. Translating gives CASSQDLGTGSYEQYF.

Regarding this clonotype: This could be a read error, since a much larger clone is one nucleotide away. The genes are TRBV27 and TRBJ2-7; 7 bases are shared with TRBD1. The CDR3 spans 13 residues. The trim removed 4 bases at V and 7 bases at J, leaving 7 bases unmatched. The V gene's germline CDR1 is MNHEY and CDR2 SMNVEV (reference sequence). The CDR3 bases are TGTGCCAGCAGTTCTGCAGGGGGTCGGGAGCAGTACTTC. Translated, it gives CASSSAGGREQYF.

The rearrangement links TRBV4-3 to TRBJ2-7, with D perhaps matching TRBD1 or TRBD2 (5 bases each). This CDR3 spans 14 amino acids. V was cut by 0 bases and J by 6 bases, with 12 bases left in between. The V gene's germline CDR1 is LGHNA and CDR2 YSLEER. This CDR3 reads CASSQEVVGTEQYF. The CDR3 DNA is TGCGCCAGCAGCCAAGAGGTTGTAGGGACCGAGCAGTACTTC.

This chain joins TRBV12-3 or TRBV12-4 and TRBJ2-5; D ambiguous. This CDR3 region has 14 residues. Trimming took off 4 bases at V and 3 bases at J, with 12 bases between the two ends. The CDR3 nucleotides read TGTGCCAGCAGTTCAATGCCAGGCAAAGAGACCCAGTACTTC. Its protein is CASSSMPGKETQYF.

Ten or more counts support this clonotype. The J gene is TRBJ2-6, the V gene TRBV5-1, with TRBD2 matching 8 bases. This CDR3 comprises 18 residues. Germline V lookup: CDR1 SGHRS, CDR2 YFSETQ. The V gene end was trimmed by 4 bases and the J gene end by 0 bases; junction bases not matched to a gene: 9. The chain's CDR3 is CASSPGTSGNSGANVLTF. For the CDR3, the DNA is TGCGCCAGCAGCCCCGGTACTAGCGGAAACTCTGGGGCCAACGTCCTGACTTTC.

This clonotype was counted a few times. J is TRBJ2-1 and V is TRBV5-6; 11 bases are a match to TRBD2. Per the germline V gene, CDR1 is SGHDT and CDR2 is YYEEEE. This CDR3 comprises 18 residues. V shed 2 bases and J 1 base; nucleotides not matched to a gene: 8. CDR3 DNA: TGTGCCAGCAGCTTAGGGACTAGCGGAAAGGGGTCCTACAATGAGCAGTTCTTC. Its protein is CASSLGTSGKGSYNEQFF. Supplemented by reference TRBV5-6 and TRBJ2-1, the full variable domain reads DAGVTQSPTHLIKTRGQQVTLRCSPKSGHDTVSWYQQALGQGPQFIFQYYEEEERQRGNFPDRFSGHQFPNYSSELNVNALLLGDSALYLCASSLGTSGKGSYNEQFFGPGTRLTVL.

There are many counts of this clonotype. The genes are TRBV6-1 and TRBJ1-1; D is perhaps TRBD1 (5 bases). V gave up 0 bases and J gave up 5 bases, with 13 bases separating them. The CDR3 is 15 amino acids. CDR1 is MNHNS and CDR2 is SASEGT in the germline V gene. The CDR3 is CASSEASVGGTEAFF. CDR3 nucleotides: TGTGCCAGCAGTGAAGCGAGTGTGGGGGGAACTGAAGCTTTCTTT.

This clonotype has only a few counts. A much bigger clone sits one base away, suggesting this may be a read error. The chain has TRBV27 and TRBJ1-1; TRBD1 aligns across 8 bases. Germline V lookup: CDR1 MNHEY, CDR2 SMNVEV (reference sequence). The CDR3 runs 15 residues. The CDR3 sequence is CASSFSTGVYTEALF. The CDR3 DNA is TGTGCCAGCAGTTTCTCGACAGGGGTCTACACTGAAGCTCTCTTT.

This clonotype was counted a few times. V gene TRBV19 combines with J gene TRBJ2-1; 7 positions agree with TRBD2. This CDR3 is 13 amino acids long. CDR1 is LNHDA and CDR2 is SQIVND in the germline V gene (reference sequence). V dropped 8 bases and J dropped 3; count of bases not matched to a gene: 4. The CDR3 sequence is CASGTIIYNEQFF. In DNA form, the CDR3 reads TGTGCCAGTGGGACTATCATCTACAATGAGCAGTTCTTC.

This clonotype was found a few times. The chain links TRBV4-1 to TRBJ2-7; 11 positions match TRBD2. CDR3 length: 15 amino acids. V lost 1 base to trimming and J lost 5 bases; unmatched junction nucleotides: 4. The germline gives CDR1 MGHRA, CDR2 YSYEKL. The DNA for the CDR3 is TGCGCCAGCAGCCAAGCACTAGCGGGAGAAAACGAGCAGTACTTC. Translation gives CASSQALAGENEQYF.

This clonotype was counted a single time. J is TRBJ2-7 and V is TRBV6-2 or TRBV6-3; D gene uncertain. Looked up from germline, CDR1 is MNHEY and CDR2 is SVGEGT. The CDR3 extends over 11 amino acids. Trimming pared 8 bases from V and 3 bases from J, leaving 8 bases between. The CDR3 bases are TGTGCCAGCGCCTCGAGCTACGAGCAGTACTTC. Translating gives CASASSYEQYF.

This sequence joins TRBV5-1 and TRBJ2-7; the D gene is possibly TRBD2 (6 bases). The CDR3 runs to 15 residues. Between the trimmed V and J ends, which lost 0 bases and 3 bases, there was a span of 13 bases. CDR1 and CDR2 (germline): SGHRS, YFSETQ. CDR3: CASSLVGGNYYEQYF. As DNA, the CDR3 is TGCGCCAGCAGCTTGGTTGGCGGGAACTACTACGAGCAGTACTTC.

This clonotype was detected many times. The chain uses TRBV4-1 and TRBJ2-7; D is possibly TRBD1 (6 bases). Germline V lookup: CDR1 MGHRA, CDR2 YSYEKL. The germline V and J ends were trimmed by 3 bases and 2 bases, with 11 bases remaining between them. The CDR3 consists of 14 residues. As DNA, the CDR3 is TGCGCCAGCAGCCAGGACAGTGGCACCTACGAGCAGTACTTC. Protein sequence: CASSQDSGTYEQYF.

This clonotype showed up just a few times. The V call is TRBV13, the J call TRBJ2-6, with 8 positions matching TRBD1. V lost 5 bases to trimming and J lost 4 bases; unmatched junction nucleotides: 13. The CDR3 extends over 18 amino acids. Germline CDR1 PRHDT, CDR2 FYEKMQ (reference sequence). CDR3 bases: TGTGCCAGCAGCCCGAAGGACAGGGTGTATATGGGGGCCAACGTCCTGACTTTC. Its translation: CASSPKDRVYMGANVLTF. The full variable domain, in which reference TRBV13 and TRBJ2-6 provide the parts outside the CDR3, is AAGVIQSPRHLIKEKRETATLKCYPIPRHDTVYWYQQGPGQDPQFLISFYEKMQSDKGSIPDRFSAQQFSDYHSELNMSSLELGDSALYFCASSPKDRVYMGANVLTFGAGSRLTVL.

Points on this clonotype: Given a much more abundant clone one base away, this may be a read error. The V and J genes are TRBV20-1 and TRBJ2-7, with D tentatively TRBD1 (6 bases). This CDR3 spans 14 amino acids. Germline V gene sequence: CDR1 DFQATT, CDR2 SNEGSKA (reference sequence). CDR3 nucleotide sequence: TGCAGTGCTAGGGACAGTCCTAGCTCCTACGAGCAGTGCTTC. Residues: CSARDSPSSYEQCF.

Points on this clonotype: The conserved closing phenylalanine or tryptophan is absent in this CDR3, likely reflecting a read error. The gene calls are TRBV12-3 or TRBV12-4 and TRBJ1-5, with TRBD1 matching over 9 bases. CDR3 length: 15 residues. The V and J ends lost 5 bases and 3 bases, in that order; junction bases with no gene match: 5. CDR3: CASSPGQGSNQPQHS. The CDR3 bases are TGTGCCAGCAGTCCCGGACAGGGGTCCAATCAGCCCCAGCATTCT.

This clonotype was recorded at least ten times. The chain combines TRBV2 with TRBJ2-7; TRBD1 agrees at 8 bases. Trimming at V came to 4 bases and at J to 4 bases, leaving 9 bases not matched to a gene. This CDR3 spans 15 amino acids. Germline CDR1 is SNHLY and CDR2 is FYNNEI. The CDR3 DNA reads TGTGCCAGCAGTGCTGCCCCGGGACAGGTATACGAGCAGTACTTC. Its protein is CASSAAPGQVYEQYF.

This clonotype was observed many times. V usage is TRBV9 and J usage is TRBJ1-1; 8 bases align to TRBD1. V trimming: 2 bases; J trimming: 5 bases; junction bases outside the gene matches: 2. This CDR3 contains 13 residues. Germline V CDR1 and CDR2: SGDLS, YYNGEE. The chain's CDR3 is CASSVTGGTEAFF. The CDR3 DNA follows: TGTGCCAGCAGCGTCACAGGGGGTACTGAAGCTTTCTTT.

The rearrangement uses TRBV6-4 and TRBJ2-7; no firm D call. Deletions cut 6 bases from V and 3 bases from J, with 12 bases between. CDR1 MRHNA and CDR2 SNTAGT come from the germline V gene. This CDR3 contains 13 residues. The CDR3 region is CASSPHPGYEQYF. DNA for the CDR3: TGTGCCAGCAGCCCGCATCCAGGCTACGAGCAGTACTTC.

This clonotype was counted between two and nine times. The CDR3 protein is CASSPSGSQTYEQYF. The CDR3 coding sequence is TGTGCCAGCAGCCCCTCAGGGTCCCAGACCTACGAGCAGTACTTC. The chain joins TRBV27 to TRBJ2-7; the D gene is possibly TRBD1 (5 bases). Trimming pared 6 bases from V and 2 bases from J, leaving 17 bases between. Germline lookup yields CDR1 MNHEY and CDR2 SMNVEV (reference sequence). CDR3 length: 15 amino acids.

This clonotype was observed a few times. The genes are TRBV14 and TRBJ2-7; 9 bases line up with TRBD1. J was trimmed by 12 bases and V by 2 bases; bases with no gene match: 8. The CDR3 extends over 13 amino acids. Germline CDR1 is SGHDN and CDR2 is FVKESK. For the CDR3, the DNA is TGTGCCAGCAGCCAACGGGACAGGGTGGTGTGGTACTTC. Translation gives CASSQRDRVVWYF.

This clonotype showed up just a few times. The genes are TRBV25-1 and TRBJ1-3; D uncertain. Germline CDR1 MGHDK, CDR2 SYGVNS. Trimming removed 8 bases from V and 2 bases from J, with 4 bases in between. The CDR3 has 11 amino acids. The CDR3 sequence is CASAAGNTIYF. CDR3 nucleotides: TGTGCCAGCGCTGCTGGAAACACCATATATTTT.

The J gene is TRBJ1-1, the V gene TRBV30; D not certain. Trimming took 4 bases from V and 2 from J, leaving 17 bases between them. This CDR3 has 15 amino acids. Germline CDR1 and CDR2: GTSNPN and SVGIG (reference sequence). The CDR3 DNA follows: TGTGCCTGGACACTTCTGTATGTACAAAACACTGAAGCTTTCTTT. Translation: CAWTLLYVQNTEAFF.

The table lists this clonotype with many counts. This chain uses TRBV7-8 with TRBJ2-5; 10 bases are shared with TRBD2. CDR1 and CDR2 from the germline V gene are SGHVS and FQNEAQ. V shed 2 bases and J 11 bases; nucleotides not matched to a gene: 5. The CDR3 is 13 residues long. CDR3 in amino acids: CASSLLAGAHQYF. In nucleotides, the CDR3 is TGTGCCAGCAGCTTACTAGCGGGGGCTCATCAGTACTTC.

As regards this clonotype: With a much larger clone just one base away, this may be a read error. The chain has TRBV6-5 and TRBJ2-7; 9 nucleotides align to TRBD1. The CDR3 sequence is 14 residues long. Germline CDR1 and CDR2: MNHEY and SVGAGI. V shed 2 bases, J shed 9 bases, and the junction held 8 bases outside the gene matches. The CDR3 region has the DNA TGTGCCAGCAGTTACGGGACAGGGCTCCGCGGGCAGTACTTC. It specifies CASSYGTGLRGQYF.

The V gene is TRBV27, the J gene TRBJ1-4, with 8 nucleotides matching TRBD1. Germline V gene data show CDR1 as MNHEY and CDR2 as SMNVEV (reference sequence). The junction had 8 bases not matched to a gene; V was cut back by 5 bases and J by 6 bases. This CDR3 is built from 15 residues. CDR3 sequence (DNA): TGTGCCAGCAGTCCACGGACAGGGATAGATGAAAAACTGTTTTTT. Protein sequence: CASSPRTGIDEKLFF.

The V gene is TRBV12-5, the J gene TRBJ1-2; D uncertain. The CDR3 runs to 18 residues. The V end was cut by 5 bases, the J end by 2 bases, with 24 bases between. Germline lookup yields CDR1 LGHNT and CDR2 FRNRAP. The CDR3 DNA reads TGTGCTAGTGGTCTAGCTAACACAAGGTGGGGTGAGAACTATGGCTACACCTTC. It is translated as CASGLANTRWGENYGYTF. Looking up the rest from reference TRBV12-5 and TRBJ1-2 gives the full variable domain: DARVTQTPRHKVTEMGQEVTMRCQPILGHNTVFWYRQTMMQGLELLAYFRNRAPLDDSGMPKDRFSAEMPDATLATLKIQPSEPRDSAVYFCASGLANTRWGENYGYTFGSGTRLTVV.

This clonotype showed up just a few times. This chain connects TRBV4-1 to TRBJ2-4; TRBD1 is a possible D gene (6 bases). V dropped 1 base and J dropped 1 base, with 11 bases sitting between them. Germline V gene sequence: CDR1 MGHRA, CDR2 YSYEKL. This CDR3 has 16 amino acids. CDR3 DNA: TGCGCCAGCAGCCAAGTTCTTCAGGGGGCCAAAAACATTCAGTACTTC. Amino acids: CASSQVLQGAKNIQYF.